A selection of T cell receptor beta chains follows, all from one sample in a study of early T cells in non-severe SARS-CoV-2 infection. TCRdb re-analysed the 5' RACE reads in MiXCR, keeping a single row per CDR3 protein. In the table there are 45,000 to 55,000 distinct CDR3 sequences, roughly 10% of which are singletons. Source material: whole blood. The receptors were gathered from an adult who was a healthcare worker with PCR-confirmed SARS-CoV-2 infection or an uninfected control (not recorded which). Both conserved end residues are part of each CDR3. The order of the fields is clone size, V gene, D gene, J gene, CDR3 DNA, CDR3 protein. D genes are given only for firm matches. Only part of the rows carry a size: once, few, many, or a class if the clone is expanded.

>NA|TRBV30|NA|TRBJ1-1
TGTGCCAGGAGTAGGGTTTTCAACACTGAAGCTTTCTTT
CARSRVFNTEAFF
>NA|TRBV11-2|NA|TRBJ2-1
TGTGCCACACGACTCGGAAGCTACAATGAGCAGTTCTTC
CATRLGSYNEQFF
>few|TRBV9|NA|TRBJ2-3
TGTGCCAGCAGCCGCTTGACGGGCACAGATACGCAGTATTTT
CASSRLTGTDTQYF
>NA|TRBV19|NA|TRBJ2-7
TGTGCCAGTAGTACTAGGGGGCGCGGGACTTCTGCCTCCTACGAGCAGTACTTC
CASSTRGRGTSASYEQYF
>many|TRBV13|NA|TRBJ2-7
TGTGCCAGCAGCCCCTCCGGGACGGGCGAGCAGTACTTC
CASSPSGTGEQYF
>many|TRBV7-9|NA|TRBJ2-1
TGTGCCAGCAGCTTATCGGGCGGAACCAATGAGCAGTTCTTC
CASSLSGGTNEQFF
>few|TRBV12-3/TRBV12-4|NA|TRBJ1-1
TGTGCCAGCAGTTTGTACGCAGAGGCCACTGAAGCTTTCTTT
CASSLYAEATEAFF
>few|TRBV18|NA|TRBJ1-6
TGTGCCAGCTCACGGGACGGAATGAATTCACCCCTCCACTTT
CASSRDGMNSPLHF
>few|TRBV29-1|NA|TRBJ2-3
TGCAGCGTTGAAGATACTGTTGGGAATACGCAGTATTTT
CSVEDTVGNTQYF
>few|TRBV6-2/TRBV6-3|TRBD2|TRBJ2-7
TGTGCCAGCAGTTATCCGGGACTAGCGGCGCCCTACGAGCAGTACTTC
CASSYPGLAAPYEQYF
>many|TRBV2|NA|TRBJ1-5
TGTGCCAGCAGCCCAGAGGGATCGAATCAGCCCCAGCATTTT
CASSPEGSNQPQHF
>many|TRBV5-1|NA|TRBJ2-1
TGCGCCAGCACCATCGGGGCCTACAATGAGCAGTTCTTC
CASTIGAYNEQFF
>many|TRBV29-1|NA|TRBJ2-7
TGCAGCGTTGAAGATCAGGTGGGGGCGTATGCGGGAGCCTCCTACGAGCAGTACTTC
CSVEDQVGAYAGASYEQYF
>few|TRBV11-2|NA|TRBJ2-7
TGTGCCAGCAGCCCCCCGGGACCCAGGGGACGAGCAGCTACCTCCTACGAGCAGTACTTC
CASSPPGPRGRAATSYEQYF
>NA|TRBV29-1|TRBD1|TRBJ1-6
TGCAGCGTGAGCAGGGGGCAAGATTCACCCCTCCACTTT
CSVSRGQDSPLHF
>NA|TRBV12-3/TRBV12-4|NA|TRBJ2-5
TGTGCCAGCAGTTTAGGAGCGAACCAAGAGACCCAGTACTTC
CASSLGANQETQYF
>NA|TRBV7-7|NA|TRBJ2-5
TGTGCTAGCAGCTTAGAAGAAACTTCCGGGACCCAGTACTTC
CASSLEETSGTQYF
>NA|TRBV20-1|NA|TRBJ1-1
TGCAGTGCTAGAGATCTGTCGAACGAATCTTTCTTT
CSARDLSNESFF
>many|TRBV3-1|NA|TRBJ1-4
TGTGCCAGCAGCCAACATGGGACTCGGACTAATGAAAAACTGTTTTTT
CASSQHGTRTNEKLFF
>few|TRBV12-3/TRBV12-4|NA|TRBJ2-3
TGTGCCAGCAGTTTTTTCGGGGACACAGATACGCAGTATTTT
CASSFFGDTDTQYF
>NA|TRBV28|TRBD1|TRBJ1-1
TGTGCCAGCAGCCTAACAGGGGTCAACACTGAAGCTTTCTTT
CASSLTGVNTEAFF
>NA|TRBV5-4|NA|TRBJ2-6
TGTGCCAGCAGCCCCGACAGTTACTCTGGGGCCAACGTCCTGACTTTC
CASSPDSYSGANVLTF
>NA|TRBV7-6|TRBD2|TRBJ2-3
TGTGCCAGCAGCTTACTAAGCGGGGGGGCCCCGGATACGCAGTATTTT
CASSLLSGGAPDTQYF
>NA|TRBV6-5|NA|TRBJ2-1
TGTGCCAGCAGCTATAGCGGCTCAATTGGCAATGAGCAGTTCTTC
CASSYSGSIGNEQFF
>few|TRBV6-2/TRBV6-3|TRBD1|TRBJ1-5
TGTGCCAGCAGTTCGGGACAGATTAGCAATCAGCCCCAGCATTTT
CASSSGQISNQPQHF
>many|TRBV6-1|NA|TRBJ1-4
TGTGCCAGCAGGGACCAGAAAGGTCGGACTGAAAAACTGTTTTTT
CASRDQKGRTEKLFF
>many|TRBV2|NA|TRBJ2-4
TGTGCCAGCAGTGCGGGCAAAAACATTCAGTACTTC
CASSAGKNIQYF
>few|TRBV28|NA|TRBJ2-2
TGTGCCAGCAGTCCCCCGGGATCAGGAGGGGAGCTGTTTTTT
CASSPPGSGGELFF
>NA|TRBV29-1|TRBD2|TRBJ2-7
TGCAGCGTTGGGGCGGGAGACGCCTACGAGCAGTACTTC
CSVGAGDAYEQYF